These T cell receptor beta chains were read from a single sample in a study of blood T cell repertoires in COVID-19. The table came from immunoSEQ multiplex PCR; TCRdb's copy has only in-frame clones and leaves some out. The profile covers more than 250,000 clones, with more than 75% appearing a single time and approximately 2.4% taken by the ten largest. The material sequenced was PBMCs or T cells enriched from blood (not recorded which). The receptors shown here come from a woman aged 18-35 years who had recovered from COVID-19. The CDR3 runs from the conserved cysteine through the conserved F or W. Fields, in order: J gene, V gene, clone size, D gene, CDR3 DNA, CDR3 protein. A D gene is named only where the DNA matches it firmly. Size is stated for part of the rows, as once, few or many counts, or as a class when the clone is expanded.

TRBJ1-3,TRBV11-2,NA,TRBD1,TGTGCCAGCAGCTTAACGACAGGGGGTGGAAACACCATATATTTT,CASSLTTGGGNTIYF
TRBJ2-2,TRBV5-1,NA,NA,TGCGCCAGCAGCTTGGTGGGGACAAACAACGGGGAGCTGTTTTTT,CASSLVGTNNGELFF
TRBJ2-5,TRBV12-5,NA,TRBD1,TGTGCTAGTGGTCTGGGACAGTTCCAAGAGACCCAGTACTTC,CASGLGQFQETQYF
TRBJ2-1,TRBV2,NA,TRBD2,TGTGCCAGCAGTCGAGCGGGGGGCGCCTACAATGAGCAGTTCTTC,CASSRAGGAYNEQFF
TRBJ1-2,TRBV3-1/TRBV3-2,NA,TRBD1,TGTGCCAGCAGCCAATTCCGAGAGACAGGGGCGGGTGGCTACACCTTC,CASSQFRETGAGGYTF
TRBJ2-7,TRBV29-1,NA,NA,TGCAGCTCCTCCGGGGTAGACTCCTACGAGCAGTACTTC,CSSSGVDSYEQYF
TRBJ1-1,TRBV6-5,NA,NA,TGTGCCAGCAGTTACCCCCAGGGTAGGAAGACTGAAGCTTTCTTT,CASSYPQGRKTEAFF
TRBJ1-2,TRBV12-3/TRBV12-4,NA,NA,TGTGCCAGCAGTTTCGGGGTGAGCTACACCTTC,CASSFGVSYTF
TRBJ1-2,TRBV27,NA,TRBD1,TGTGCCAGCAGTGGCTGGACAGGGAGTAACTATGGCTACACCTTC,CASSGWTGSNYGYTF
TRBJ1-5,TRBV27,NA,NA,TGTGCCAGCAGTCTCCAGGGAAGCAATCAGCCCCAGCATTTT,CASSLQGSNQPQHF
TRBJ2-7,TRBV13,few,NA,TGTGCCAGCAGCCTATCTAGGACAGACCGAGGGGCCTACGAGCAGTACTTC,CASSLSRTDRGAYEQYF
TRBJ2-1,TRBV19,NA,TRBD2,TGTGCCAGTAGTATTGTAGGACTAGCGGGAGCAGGCTACAATGAGCAGTTCTTC,CASSIVGLAGAGYNEQFF
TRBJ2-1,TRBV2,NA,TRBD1,TGTGCCAGCAGCCCCCCGGGACAGGGATATGAGCAGTTCTTC,CASSPPGQGYEQFF
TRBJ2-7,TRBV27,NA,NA,TGTGCCAGCAGCCGGGGGGCACCCACCTACGAGCAGTACTTC,CASSRGAPTYEQYF
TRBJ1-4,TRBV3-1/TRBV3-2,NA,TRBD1,TGTGCCAGCAGCCATACCGGGACAGCAACTGTTAATGAAAAACTGTTTTTT,CASSHTGTATVNEKLFF